Included here is one T cell receptor (beta chain) sequence, with context. The antigen is not known. The record originates from a study of response to subunit inactivated influenza vaccine. Whole-study results and caveats: Every seasonal influenza vaccination brings in few new T cells, the authors suggested.

TCRdb re-called the RT-PCR reads through MiXCR, storing one row per CDR3 protein. The data show 860,000 or so distinct CDR3 sequences, with around 21% seen just once and about 10% held by the top ten. V lost 3 bases to trimming and J lost 6 bases; unmatched junction nucleotides: 17. This CDR3 is built from 17 residues. CDR1 is DFQATT, CDR2 SNEGSKA, per germline (reference sequence). The source was PBMCs from blood, collected more than 4 days after vaccination. This sequence joins TRBV20-1 and TRBJ2-1; 7 bases are shared with TRBD2. The sequence was obtained from a man between 45 and 60 years old who received an inactivated influenza vaccine. The CDR3 loop reads CSARDPRGGEGFNEQFF. The CDR3 DNA is TGCAGTGCTAGGGACCCCCGGGGCGGGGAGGGATTCAATGAGCAGTTCTTC.